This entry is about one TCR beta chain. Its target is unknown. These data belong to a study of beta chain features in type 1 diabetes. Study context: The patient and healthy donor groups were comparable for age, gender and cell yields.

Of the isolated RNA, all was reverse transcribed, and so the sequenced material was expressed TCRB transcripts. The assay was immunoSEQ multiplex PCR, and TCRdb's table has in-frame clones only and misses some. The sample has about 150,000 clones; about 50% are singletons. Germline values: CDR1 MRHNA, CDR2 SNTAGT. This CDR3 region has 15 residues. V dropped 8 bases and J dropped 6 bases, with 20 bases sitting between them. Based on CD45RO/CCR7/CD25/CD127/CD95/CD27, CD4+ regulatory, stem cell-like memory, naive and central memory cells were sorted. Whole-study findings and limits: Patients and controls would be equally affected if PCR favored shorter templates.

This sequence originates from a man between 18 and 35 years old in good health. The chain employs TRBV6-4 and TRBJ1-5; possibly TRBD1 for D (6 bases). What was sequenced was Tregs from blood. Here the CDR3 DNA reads TGTGCCAGCCCCCCAGGGAAGGGACATCCTCAGCCCCAGCATTTT. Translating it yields CASPPGKGHPQPQHF.